The present T cell receptor beta chain was sequenced within a study of molecular identifiers for immune sequencing clone quantification. Study-level information: Naive CD8 cell RNA, from roughly 18,000 or 92,000 cells, was split five ways in replicates, with four sequenced.

With regard to this clonotype: The antigen is not known.

The study, taken as a whole, reports: In CMV-specific effectors, clones above 20 copies held over 98% of molecules; naive, under 1%.

This CDR3 is 13 amino acids long. The germline V and J ends were trimmed by 9 bases and 0 bases, with 10 bases remaining between them. CDR1 and CDR2 (germline): LNHDA, SQIVND (reference sequence). In preparing bulk TCR libraries, previously described methods and listed TCR primers were used. TCRdb reanalysed the PCR reads using MiXCR and keeps one entry per CDR3 protein. This sample has around 470,000 distinct CDR3 sequences, with roughly a fifth found just once. Each library that profiled naive CD8 cells came from roughly 20,000 to 1,000,000 sorted cells with 10%, 30% or 50% RNA. Sequences were obtained from naive CD8+ T cells from blood, with Jurkat cell RNA spiked in. Subset given: FACS-sorted CD8+CD4-CCR7+CD45RA+ naive T cells. The sequence was collected from a human donor in good health. Some libraries in this study had Jurkat cell RNA spiked in. The rearrangement links TRBV19 to TRBJ2-3, with unresolved D. Here the CDR3 reads CASQALSTDTQYF. The CDR3 DNA follows: TGTGCCAGCCAAGCGCTCAGCACAGATACGCAGTATTTT.